These 10 T cell receptor beta chains were sequenced from one sample in a study of shared clonotypes between healthy human individuals (dated by TCRdb to 2018 to 2021). To prepare the library, the immunoSEQ multiplex PCR assay was applied. TCRdb obtained this table from immuneACCESS and retained in-frame rearrangements with V and J assigned. These tables miss some clones; where compared with another copy, unresolved V genes account for less than half of the shortfall, and the remainder is unexplained. Here the sample has hundreds of thousands of clones; more than 95% occur a single time. Approximately 0.057% of the sample rests with the top ten. The sample comprised naive CD4+ T cells sorted from blood. The cell subset or site label here, explained by the study, means: CD45RA+ positively selected. The receptors here all came from a woman aged 30 to 39 in good health.

The CDR3 bases are TGTGCCAGCACACTGATACCGCCAGGAGAGACCCAGTACTTC. Translating gives CASTLIPPGETQYF. This rearrangement joins TRBV5-8 to TRBJ2-5; D gene unclear. V lost 6 bases, J lost 4 bases, and 16 bases lay in between. The CDR3 is made up of 14 amino acids. Germline CDR1 is SGHTS and CDR2 is YDEGEE.

This sequence joins TRBV14 and TRBJ1-4; possible D gene TRBD1, 6 bases. V was pared by 4 bases and J by 6 bases, with 9 bases between. Germline-derived CDR1 and CDR2 are SGHDN and FVKESK. The CDR3 sequence is 13 residues long. CDR3 region: CASSRRTDEKLFF. The CDR3 DNA follows: TGTGCCAGCAGCCGCCGGACAGATGAAAAACTGTTTTTT. Drawing the rest from reference TRBV14 and TRBJ1-4, the complete variable domain is EAGVTQFPSHSVIEKGQTVTLRCDPISGHDNLYWYRRVMGKEIKFLLHFVKESKQDESGMPNNRFLAERTGGTYSTLKVQPAELEDSGVYFCASSRRTDEKLFFGSGTQLSVL.

V gene TRBV28 combines with J gene TRBJ1-1; possibly TRBD1 for D (5 bases). Trimming removed 2 bases from V and 9 bases from J, with 7 bases in between. CDR3 length: 11 amino acids. The germline gives CDR1 MDHEN, CDR2 SYDVKM. The CDR3, as DNA: TGTGCCAGCAGTTTAACAGGCCAAGCTTTCTTT. This gives the protein CASSLTGQAFF.

This sequence joins TRBV9 and TRBJ2-7; D gene uncertain. The CDR3 is 15 residues long. Trimming removed 0 bases at V and 0 bases at J, with 10 bases between. Germline-derived CDR1 and CDR2 are SGDLS and YYNGEE. CDR3 in DNA: TGTGCCAGCAGCGTAGATCAGCATCCCTCCTACGAGCAGTACTTC. Amino acid sequence: CASSVDQHPSYEQYF.

The chain employs TRBV7-9 and TRBJ2-3; D is ambiguous. Trimming removed 1 base from V and 6 bases from J, with 8 bases in between. The CDR3 covers 13 residues. The germline CDR1 and CDR2 sequences are SEHNR and FQNEAQ (reference sequence). CDR3 loop: CASSLVDGDTQYF. CDR3 nucleotides: TGTGCCAGCAGCTTAGTGGACGGGGATACGCAGTATTTT.

The chain has TRBV7-6 and TRBJ2-5; TRBD2 matches 14 bases. The J segment lost 5 bases and the V segment lost 5 bases, leaving 4 bases of the junction unmatched. Germline CDR1 reads SGHVS; CDR2 reads FNYEAQ. The CDR3 has 15 residues. As DNA, the CDR3 is TGTGCCAGCAGCCGGACTAGCGGGAGGTGGGAGACCCAGTACTTC. It codes for CASSRTSGRWETQYF.

The chain links TRBV6-1 to TRBJ2-5, with a weak D call TRBD1 (6 bases). The DNA end is a closer match to TRBJ2-7, so the J assignment may be wrong. Germline V gives CDR1 MNHNS, CDR2 SASEGT. There are 14 residues in the CDR3. The CDR3 sequence is CASSPVGQTYEQYF. The CDR3 nucleotides read TGTGCCAGCAGTCCCGTGGGACAAACCTACGAGCAGTACTTC.

The table lists this clone with a count of one. The V gene is TRBV28, the J gene TRBJ2-5; 8 bases are a match to TRBD1. This CDR3 comprises 15 residues. Germline lookup yields CDR1 MDHEN and CDR2 SYDVKM. The ends lost 4 bases at V and 0 bases at J; junction bases unmatched: 4. The CDR3 nucleotides read TGTGCCAGCAGTTACTCGGACAGGGACCAAGAGACCCAGTACTTC. This codes for CASSYSDRDQETQYF.

As regards this clone: Different DNA sequences within this sample yield the same CDR3. The chain carries TRBV5-1 and TRBJ2-2, with no clear D. The CDR3 covers 12 residues. Germline V gene data show CDR1 as SGHRS and CDR2 as YFSETQ. With 2 bases removed from V and 3 bases from J, the gap between germline ends came to 2 bases. DNA of the CDR3: TGCGCCAGCAGCTTAGACACCGGGGAGCTGTTTTTT. Protein: CASSLDTGELFF.

V is TRBV19 and J is TRBJ2-6, with a tentative D call TRBD1 (5 bases). Germline assignment: CDR1 LNHDA and CDR2 SQIVND (reference sequence). Deletions cut 3 bases from V and 1 base from J, with 7 bases between. The CDR3 has 15 residues. CDR3 DNA: TGTGCCAGTAGTATTGGGGCGTCTGGGGCCAACGTCCTGACTTTC. Residues: CASSIGASGANVLTF.